These 2 T cell receptor beta chains originate from one sample sequenced in a study of prognosis after radiotherapy for stage I lung cancer. The study amplified the TCR beta CDR3 region from genomic DNA. This amplification was carried out by two rounds of multiplex PCR. Each TRBV and TRBJ gene had its own primer in the first PCR round. TCRdb redid the calling of the multiplex PCR reads with MiXCR, one entry per CDR3 protein. This sample has about 36,000 distinct CDR3 sequences, with 32% found just once. The sequences come from PBMCs, collected before or after stereotactic body radiation therapy (not recorded which). The receptors here all came from a donor at least 50 years old with non-small cell lung cancer.

This clonotype was observed many times. The CDR3 region is CASSEAGTGAEKLFF. CDR3 in DNA: TGTGCCAGCAGTGAAGCGGGGACAGGGGCTGAAAAACTGTTTTTT. The rearrangement joins TRBV6-1 to TRBJ1-4; 10 bases map to TRBD1. Per the germline V gene, CDR1 is MNHNS and CDR2 is SASEGT. V was clipped by 0 bases and J by 7 bases; unmatched bases: 2. The CDR3 runs to 15 residues.

This chain connects TRBV28 to TRBJ1-5; D is undetermined. V was pared by 3 bases and J by 7 bases, with 13 bases between. Germline V gene lookup returns CDR1 MDHEN and CDR2 SYDVKM. The CDR3 extends over 14 amino acids. This CDR3 reads CASSFGVGRQPQHF. The CDR3 bases are TGTGCCAGCAGTTTCGGGGTCGGGAGGCAGCCCCAGCATTTT.